Following are 28 T cell receptor beta chains from one sample sequenced in a study of blood T cells in healthy people across ages. Sample-barcoded 5' priming and a J-beta primer mix drove a second PCR of roughly 7 to 11 cycles. TCRdb reprocessed the 5' RACE reads with MiXCR, giving one entry per CDR3 protein. This sample has 700,000 or so distinct CDR3 sequences, with 40% to 45% found just once. Material: blood. The receptors come from an older man in good health.

The chain carries TRBV7-9 and TRBJ2-4; TRBD2 matches 8 bases. The CDR3 spans 17 residues. The V gene's germline CDR1 is SEHNR and CDR2 FQNEAQ (reference sequence). Trimming cost V 4 bases and J 1 base; bases outside gene matches: 9. The CDR3 nucleotides read TGTGCCAGCAGCTCCCCAAAGGGCGGGGGGGCCAAAAACATTCAGTACTTC. The encoded protein is CASSSPKGGGAKNIQYF.

This clonotype has ten or more counts. V and J are TRBV24-1 and TRBJ2-7; D is unclear. V lost 3 bases and J lost 2, with 16 bases in between. The germline CDR1 and CDR2 sequences are KGHDR and SFDVKD. The CDR3 runs 16 residues. In DNA, the CDR3 is TGTGCCACCAGTGATGCCAAGGGTGGGTTCGCCTACGAGCAGTACTTC. It yields the protein CATSDAKGGFAYEQYF.

This clonotype occurred a few times. The chain has TRBV28 and TRBJ1-2; TRBD1 might be the D (5 bases). The CDR3 sequence is 14 residues long. CDR1 MDHEN and CDR2 SYDVKM come from the germline V gene. Trimming cost V 2 bases and J 7 bases, with 14 bases left between them. The CDR3 sequence is CASSLHGFDSGYTF. In DNA, the CDR3 is TGTGCCAGCAGTTTACACGGATTCGACAGTGGCTACACCTTC.

This clonotype has just a few counts. The genes are TRBV20-1 and TRBJ2-2, with 9 bases that match TRBD2. Looked up from germline, CDR1 is DFQATT and CDR2 is SNEGSKA (reference sequence). This CDR3 has 19 amino acids. V lost 0 bases to trimming and J lost 0 bases; unmatched junction nucleotides: 11. The CDR3: CSARDQGGRAYSNTGELFF. CDR3 DNA sequence: TGCAGTGCTAGAGATCAAGGCGGGAGGGCCTATTCGAACACCGGGGAGCTGTTTTTT.

This chain joins TRBV5-1 and TRBJ2-2; 7 nucleotides align to TRBD2. This CDR3 has 15 residues. The germline gives CDR1 SGHRS, CDR2 YFSETQ. Losses at the gene ends were 3 bases for V and 6 bases for J; bases not matched to a gene: 8. CDR3 bases: TGCGCCAGCAGCTCGGGGGGAAGTATCGCCGGGGAGCTGTTTTTT. Protein: CASSSGGSIAGELFF.

In this sample, this clonotype turned up a few times. The CDR3, as DNA: TGTGCCAGCAGCCCCCCTGTGGGGCGGCCCACAGATACGCAGTATTTT. Its protein product is CASSPPVGRPTDTQYF. J is TRBJ2-3 and V is TRBV9; D perhaps matches TRBD1 (5 bases). The V end lost 4 bases, the J end lost 2 bases, and 17 bases lay between the germline ends. Per the germline V gene, CDR1 is SGDLS and CDR2 is YYNGEE. The CDR3 length is 16 residues.

This clonotype has only a few counts. The chain employs TRBV20-1 and TRBJ2-4; 9 bases map to TRBD1. V was pared by 0 bases and J by 14 bases, with 5 bases of the junction left unmatched. Germline CDR1 reads DFQATT; CDR2 reads SNEGSKA (reference sequence). The length of the CDR3 is 12 residues. CDR3 nucleotides: TGCAGTGCTAGAGATGAATGGGACAGGGAGTACTTC. Residues: CSARDEWDREYF.

This clonotype has only a few counts. The chain employs TRBV6-6 and TRBJ2-7; 7 positions match TRBD2. Per germline, CDR1 MNHNY and CDR2 SVGAGI (reference sequence). Trimming at V came to 5 bases and at J to 1 base, leaving 5 bases not matched to a gene. This CDR3 region has 14 residues. In nucleotides, the CDR3 is TGTGCCAGCAGTCGTGGGCGGGGGTCCTACGAGCAGTACTTC. Protein product: CASSRGRGSYEQYF.

V is TRBV14 and J is TRBJ2-7; a weak D match, TRBD1 (7 bases). This CDR3 spans 16 amino acids. Trimming took off 2 bases at V and 0 bases at J, with 14 bases between the two ends. The germline V gene encodes CDR1 SGHDN and CDR2 FVKESK. The CDR3 is CASSQPYRGLSYEQYF. The CDR3 nucleotides read TGTGCCAGCAGCCAACCCTACAGGGGACTCTCCTACGAGCAGTACTTC. Variable domain in full (rest from reference TRBV14 and TRBJ2-7): EAGVTQFPSHSVIEKGQTVTLRCDPISGHDNLYWYRRVMGKEIKFLLHFVKESKQDESGMPNNRFLAERTGGTYSTLKVQPAELEDSGVYFCASSQPYRGLSYEQYFGPGTRLTVT.

This clonotype came up a few times. V is TRBV7-2 and J is TRBJ2-5; 7 positions agree with TRBD2. The trim removed 4 bases at V and 5 bases at J, leaving 10 bases unmatched. The CDR3 is 15 amino acids. Germline CDR1 SGHTA, CDR2 FQGNSA. The CDR3 is CASSYRGGGRETQYF. The DNA for the CDR3 is TGTGCCAGCAGCTACCGGGGCGGGGGTCGGGAGACCCAGTACTTC.

This clonotype was picked up a small number of times. The chain combines TRBV7-2 with TRBJ2-7, with no clear D. Germline lookup yields CDR1 SGHTA and CDR2 FQGNSA. CDR3 length: 12 residues. The V end was cut by 2 bases, the J end by 8 bases, with 10 bases between. The CDR3 DNA follows: TGTGCCAGCAGCTTACCCGGTGGGCAGCAGTACTTC. It yields the protein CASSLPGGQQYF.

J is TRBJ2-1 and V is TRBV9, with 7 nucleotides matching TRBD1. There are 16 residues in the CDR3. CDR1 is SGDLS and CDR2 is YYNGEE in the germline V gene. The junction had 8 bases not matched to a gene; V was cut back by 0 bases and J by 5 bases. CDR3 region: CASSVVRPGGDNEQFF. Here the CDR3 DNA reads TGTGCCAGCAGCGTAGTTCGTCCAGGGGGTGACAATGAGCAGTTCTTC.

This clonotype has just one count. A single base separates this from a much larger clone, so it may be a read error. The V and J genes are TRBV11-3 and TRBJ2-5; D remains ambiguous. Germline values: CDR1 SGHNT, CDR2 YENEEA. The V gene lost 4 bases and the J gene lost 11 bases, with 14 bases spanning the gap. CDR3 length equals 12 residues. For the CDR3, the DNA is TGTGCCAGCAGCTCTAAGTTTGGTGAGCAGTACTTC. Its protein is CASSSKFGEQYF.

The V gene is TRBV27, the J gene TRBJ2-5; D possibly corresponds to TRBD1 (5 bases). The V gene's germline CDR1 is MNHEY and CDR2 SMNVEV (reference sequence). This CDR3 comprises 15 residues. Trimming removed 2 bases from V and 4 bases from J, with 14 bases in between. CDR3 in amino acids: CASSLGRAIGETQYF. CDR3 in DNA: TGTGCCAGCAGTTTAGGCAGGGCTATCGGAGAGACCCAGTACTTC.

The chain carries TRBV19 and TRBJ2-3; D gene ambiguous. The germline V and J ends were trimmed by 1 base and 2 bases, with 10 bases remaining between them. This CDR3 has 15 residues. Germline CDR1 is LNHDA and CDR2 is SQIVND (reference sequence). The CDR3 region is CASSIVAPYTDTQYF. The CDR3, as DNA: TGTGCCAGTAGTATAGTGGCACCCTACACAGATACGCAGTATTTT.

This clonotype occurred once. A much bigger clone sits one base away, suggesting this may be a read error. This chain joins TRBV20-1 and TRBJ2-7; D may be TRBD1 or TRBD2 (5 bases each). Trimming removed 3 bases at V and 3 bases at J, with 9 bases between. The CDR3 is made up of 12 amino acids. Germline values: CDR1 DFQATT, CDR2 SNEGSKA (reference sequence). Here the CDR3 DNA reads TGCAGTGCTAGGGGGACCAGCTACGAGCAGTACTTC. This encodes CSARGTSYEQYF.

This clonotype came up a few times. The rearrangement joins TRBV7-2 to TRBJ2-5; 11 bases align to TRBD2. The germline V gene has CDR1 SGHTA and CDR2 FQGNSA. CDR3 length: 15 residues. V trimming: 5 bases; J trimming: 1 base; junction bases outside the gene matches: 3. The CDR3 loop is CASSRLAGPQETQYF. The DNA for the CDR3 is TGTGCCAGCAGCAGACTAGCGGGACCCCAAGAGACCCAGTACTTC.

As concerns this clonotype: This may be a read error: a much more frequent sequence differs by one nucleotide. The chain combines TRBV29-1 with TRBJ2-1; D uncertain. V lost 4 bases, J lost 8 bases, and 9 bases lay in between. The germline V gene encodes CDR1 SQVTM and CDR2 ANQGSEA. The CDR3 length is 11 residues. CDR3 amino acids: CSVGRYDEQFF. Written as DNA, the CDR3 is TGCAGCGTTGGAAGGTACGATGAGCAGTTCTTC.

This clonotype was observed once. The V call is TRBV3-1, the J call TRBJ2-1, with D hard to call. V was cut by 0 bases and J by 10 bases, with 10 bases left in between. CDR1 is LGHDT and CDR2 is YNNKEL in the germline V gene (reference sequence). This CDR3 contains 13 residues. The CDR3 reads CASSQDHGPEQFF. DNA of the CDR3: TGTGCCAGCAGCCAAGATCACGGACCAGAGCAGTTCTTC.

The V gene is TRBV28, the J gene TRBJ1-5, with 9 bases aligning to TRBD1. CDR1 and CDR2 from the germline V gene are MDHEN and SYDVKM. The CDR3 covers 15 residues. The ends lost 7 bases at V and 4 bases at J; junction bases unmatched: 8. CDR3 bases: TGTGCCAGCATCTACGGGACAGGGACAAATCAGCCCCAGCATTTT. Translating gives CASIYGTGTNQPQHF.

In regard to this clonotype: It is likely a read error, because the conserved phenylalanine at the end of the CDR3 is missing. V gene TRBV7-2 combines with J gene TRBJ2-1; perhaps D is TRBD1 or TRBD2 (5 bases each). The CDR3 contains 16 residues. Between the trimmed V and J ends, which lost 1 base and 0 bases, there was a span of 10 bases. In germline, CDR1 is SGHTA, CDR2 FQGNSA. CDR3 in DNA: TGTGCCAGCAGCTTAGGCGTGGGGGACTCCTACAATGAGCAGTTCATC. Translation: CASSLGVGDSYNEQFI.

Comment on this clonotype: Just one base apart from a much larger clone, this may be a read error. The rearrangement links TRBV27 to TRBJ2-1; 14 bases align to TRBD2. The ends lost 5 bases at V and 1 base at J; junction bases unmatched: 7. The CDR3 loop spans 18 amino acids. Germline V CDR1 and CDR2: MNHEY, SMNVEV (reference sequence). The CDR3 coding sequence is TGTGCCAGCAGTCCCCGACTAGCGGGGGGGCCATCCTACAATGAGCAGTTCTTC. Encoded protein: CASSPRLAGGPSYNEQFF.

V gene TRBV3-1 combines with J gene TRBJ2-7; D is tentatively TRBD1 or TRBD2 (5 bases each). This CDR3 has 16 amino acids. Germline assignment: CDR1 LGHDT and CDR2 YNNKEL (reference sequence). V was cut by 0 bases and J by 0 bases, with 12 bases left in between. The CDR3 region is CASSQDSWGSSYEQYF. The CDR3 DNA is TGTGCCAGCAGCCAAGATAGTTGGGGGAGCTCCTACGAGCAGTACTTC.

This clonotype appeared a few times. The chain carries TRBV6-2 or TRBV6-3 and TRBJ2-7; 12 bases line up with TRBD2. There are 15 residues in the CDR3. V shed 6 bases and J 0 bases; nucleotides not matched to a gene: 3. Looked up from germline, CDR1 is MNHEY and CDR2 is SVGEGT. CDR3 in DNA: TGTGCCAGCAGCAAGACTAGCGGGAGCTCCTACGAGCAGTACTTC. Amino acid sequence: CASSKTSGSSYEQYF.

This clonotype was counted between two and nine times. The chain employs TRBV11-2 and TRBJ2-3; TRBD1 might be the D (6 bases). The CDR3 spans 15 residues. The germline gives CDR1 SGHAT, CDR2 FQNNGV. Trimming left V 5 bases short and J 3 bases short, with 15 bases between. The chain's CDR3 is CASSPDRVSTDTQYF. In nucleotides, the CDR3 is TGTGCCAGCAGCCCGGACAGAGTTAGTACAGATACGCAGTATTTT. The full variable domain, its missing parts supplied by reference TRBV11-2 and TRBJ2-3, is EAGVAQSPRYKIIEKRQSVAFWCNPISGHATLYWYQQILGQGPKLLIQFQNNGVVDDSQLPKDRFSAERLKGVDSTLKIQPAKLEDSAVYLCASSPDRVSTDTQYFGPGTRLTVL.

This clonotype was found a few times. The CDR3 DNA is TGTGCCAGCAGTGCCCCGGGACGGATCCAAGAGACCCAGTACTTC. The encoded protein is CASSAPGRIQETQYF. V gene TRBV6-2 or TRBV6-3 combines with J gene TRBJ2-5; D possibly matches TRBD1 or TRBD2 (5 bases each). Germline loops: CDR1 MNHEY, CDR2 SVGEGT. The V gene lost 5 bases and the J gene lost 1 base, with 14 bases spanning the gap. The CDR3 sequence is 15 residues long.

J is TRBJ2-1 and V is TRBV11-2; TRBD2 matches at 12 bases. After removal of 0 bases from V and 9 bases from J, the junction contained 12 bases not matched to a gene. The germline gives CDR1 SGHAT, CDR2 FQNNGV. There are 18 residues in the CDR3. The CDR3 region has the DNA TGTGCCAGCAGCTTAGATCAAGGGAGACTAGCGGGAGTGCCTGAGCAGTTCTTC. It yields the protein CASSLDQGRLAGVPEQFF.

This clonotype was seen a handful of times. J is TRBJ2-7 and V is TRBV27; TRBD1 agrees at 10 bases. Germline lookup yields CDR1 MNHEY and CDR2 SMNVEV (reference sequence). The CDR3 has 15 amino acids. V lost 5 bases to trimming and J lost 2 bases; unmatched junction nucleotides: 6. CDR3 sequence (DNA): TGTGCCAGCAGTATACCGGGACAGGGGACCTACGAGCAGTACTTC. It translates to CASSIPGQGTYEQYF.